This passage covers 25 T cell receptor beta chains from one sample sequenced in a study of shared clonotypes between healthy human individuals. Method: immunoSEQ multiplex PCR; TCRdb's copy keeps in-frame clones and lacks some. The data hold around 1.6 million clones, with nearly 99% observed a single time. The sequenced sample was naive CD4+ T cells sorted from blood. As to subset: CD45RA+ positively selected. The receptors derive from a young man in good health.

This rearrangement joins TRBV2 to TRBJ2-5; D is unclear. CDR3 length: 14 residues. CDR1 and CDR2 (germline): SNHLY, FYNNEI. Trimming stripped 2 bases from V and 5 bases from J, with 12 bases between. The CDR3 region has the DNA TGTGCCAGCAGTGAACTCACTACCGGGGAGACCCAGTACTTC. Encoded protein: CASSELTTGETQYF. Filled out from reference TRBV2 and TRBJ2-5, the complete variable domain reads EPEVTQTPSHQVTQMGQEVILRCVPISNHLYFYWYRQILGQKVEFLVSFYNNEISEKSEIFDDQFSVERPDGSNFTLKIRSTKLEDSAMYFCASSELTTGETQYFGPGTRLLVL.

The chain joins TRBV5-1 to TRBJ2-1; D unclear. The V and J ends lost 0 bases and 2 bases respectively, with 9 bases between them. Germline V gene lookup returns CDR1 SGHRS and CDR2 YFSETQ. CDR3 size: 15 residues. The CDR3 region is CASSLVVGTYNEQFF. In DNA form, the CDR3 reads TGCGCCAGCAGCTTGGTCGTGGGTACCTACAATGAGCAGTTCTTC.

The V and J genes are TRBV29-1 and TRBJ2-5, with 7 bases aligning to TRBD1. The germline gives CDR1 SQVTM, CDR2 ANQGSEA. The CDR3 sequence is 14 residues long. V was clipped by 2 bases and J by 4 bases; unmatched bases: 7. This CDR3 is CSVEKGAGGETQYF. The CDR3 DNA reads as TGCAGCGTTGAAAAGGGGGCAGGGGGAGAGACCCAGTACTTC.

The gene calls are TRBV25-1 and TRBJ1-1; D is undetermined. V was shortened by 3 bases and J by 6 bases, with 11 bases between the two germline ends. Germline assignment: CDR1 MGHDK and CDR2 SYGVNS. The CDR3 runs to 13 residues. The CDR3: CASSEGVRPEAFF. The CDR3 DNA is TGTGCCAGCAGTGAGGGTGTCCGGCCTGAAGCTTTCTTT.

The chain combines TRBV6-5 with TRBJ2-7, with TRBD1 matching over 8 bases. This CDR3 comprises 15 residues. After removal of 1 base from V and 2 bases from J, the junction contained 4 bases not matched to a gene. CDR1 MNHEY and CDR2 SVGAGI come from the germline V gene. The CDR3 is CASSYFGQGPYEQYF. The CDR3 coding sequence is TGTGCCAGCAGTTACTTCGGACAGGGTCCCTACGAGCAGTACTTC.

The chain couples TRBV14 to TRBJ1-1; weak D call: TRBD1 (5 bases). The CDR3 consists of 13 residues. From germline, CDR1 is SGHDN and CDR2 FVKESK. Trimming removed 1 base from V and 11 bases from J, with 14 bases in between. The CDR3 here is CASSQALTVRAFF. CDR3 nucleotide sequence: TGTGCCAGCAGCCAAGCTCTGACAGTCAGGGCTTTCTTT.

The V gene is TRBV11-3, the J gene TRBJ2-1, with 11 bases lining up with TRBD2. Germline V lookup: CDR1 SGHNT, CDR2 YENEEA. CDR3 size: 15 residues. The ends lost 2 bases at V and 7 bases at J; junction bases unmatched: 4. CDR3 DNA sequence: TGTGCCAGCAGCTTAACTAGCGGGAGATCTAATGAGCAGTTCTTC. This translates into CASSLTSGRSNEQFF.

The chain combines TRBV18 with TRBJ1-5; TRBD1 is a possible D gene (6 bases). Germline CDR1 KGHSH, CDR2 LQKENI. V lost 3 bases and J 6 bases, leaving 12 bases between the germline ends. The CDR3 extends over 14 amino acids. CDR3 protein: CASSPYRDRQPQHF. CDR3 nucleotides: TGTGCCAGCTCACCGTACAGGGATCGTCAGCCCCAGCATTTT.

The chain couples TRBV5-1 to TRBJ2-1; D is ambiguous. The V end lost 0 bases, the J end lost 8 bases, and 9 bases lay between the germline ends. This CDR3 is built from 13 residues. Germline loops: CDR1 SGHRS, CDR2 YFSETQ. The CDR3 is CASSLGQLDEQFF. The CDR3, as DNA: TGCGCCAGCAGCTTGGGTCAGTTAGATGAGCAGTTCTTC.

As concerns this clone: Other DNA sequences in the sample encode the same CDR3. The chain links TRBV5-1 to TRBJ2-7; possibly TRBD1 for D (5 bases). V lost 0 bases and J lost 0, with 7 bases in between. There are 14 residues in the CDR3. Germline-derived CDR1 and CDR2 are SGHRS and YFSETQ. Here the CDR3 reads CASSLGQSSYEQYF. CDR3 DNA: TGCGCCAGCAGCTTGGGACAGTCCTCCTACGAGCAGTACTTC.

This rearrangement joins TRBV14 to TRBJ1-2, with D possibly matching TRBD1 (5 bases). The CDR3 totals 13 residues. The V gene lost 4 bases and the J gene lost 3 bases, with 9 bases spanning the gap. CDR1 is SGHDN, CDR2 FVKESK, per germline. In DNA form, the CDR3 reads TGTGCCAGCAGCCCGGGACGGTACTATGGCTACACCTTC. Encoded protein: CASSPGRYYGYTF.

This clone was seen more than once but under ten times. The chain recombines TRBV27 with TRBJ1-4; 8 bases are shared with TRBD1. Germline lookup yields CDR1 MNHEY and CDR2 SMNVEV (reference sequence). This CDR3 region has 18 residues. V lost 4 bases and J lost 5; bases outside the gene matches: 15. The CDR3 bases are TGTGCCAGCAGTTCGAAGGCGGTCGACAGGGGTGGGAATGAAAAACTGTTTTTT. Translated, it gives CASSSKAVDRGGNEKLFF.

The chain couples TRBV29-1 to TRBJ1-5, with 7 nucleotides matching TRBD1. V shed 5 bases, J shed 0 bases, and the junction held 4 bases outside the gene matches. Germline V CDR1 and CDR2: SQVTM, ANQGSEA. This CDR3 region has 14 residues. DNA of the CDR3: TGCAGCGTTCGGGACAGATATAGCAATCAGCCCCAGCATTTT. It encodes CSVRDRYSNQPQHF.

The rearrangement links TRBV10-3 to TRBJ2-6; TRBD2 aligns across 9 bases. The germline V gene has CDR1 ENHRY and CDR2 SYGVKD. The J segment lost 0 bases and the V segment lost 8 bases, leaving 5 bases of the junction unmatched. The CDR3 totals 16 residues. CDR3 residues: CAIPGSGSSGANVLTF. The CDR3 bases are TGTGCCATCCCTGGTAGCGGGAGCTCTGGGGCCAACGTCCTGACTTTC.

Of note for this clone: The junction departs from germline at one end; a sequencing error may be responsible. The chain employs TRBV7-7 and TRBJ2-5; D may be TRBD1 (6 bases). This CDR3 spans 14 amino acids. The germline V gene encodes CDR1 SSHAT and CDR2 FNYEAQ (reference sequence). The CDR3 DNA reads as TGTGCTAGCAGCTATTCCACAGGGTCCGAGACCCAGTACTTC. Amino acid sequence: CASSYSTGSETQYF.

DNA for the CDR3: TGCGCCAGCAGCCTAGAACCTAGCGGGAGTATCACAGATACGCAGTATTTT. Encoded protein: CASSLEPSGSITDTQYF. This rearrangement joins TRBV4-1 to TRBJ2-3; 10 positions match TRBD2. V lost 4 bases and J lost 2; bases outside the gene matches: 9. The V gene's germline CDR1 is MGHRA and CDR2 YSYEKL. The CDR3 totals 17 residues.

The rearrangement uses TRBV4-1 and TRBJ2-1, with 8 bases aligning to TRBD2. The V segment lost 4 bases and the J segment 1 base; nucleotides outside the gene matches: 6. The CDR3 contains 16 residues. CDR1 and CDR2 (germline): MGHRA, YSYEKL. The CDR3 loop reads CASSPISGRSYNEQFF. Written as DNA, the CDR3 is TGCGCCAGCAGCCCCATAAGCGGGAGATCCTACAATGAGCAGTTCTTC.

This chain connects TRBV7-3 to TRBJ2-5, with D perhaps matching TRBD1 or TRBD2 (6 bases each). The V and J ends lost 5 bases and 2 bases respectively, with 12 bases between them. The germline gives CDR1 SGHTA, CDR2 FQGTGA. The CDR3 contains 14 residues. The CDR3, as DNA: TGTGCCAGCAGCCAGGGGCGGGAACAAGAGACCCAGTACTTC. Protein sequence: CASSQGREQETQYF.

This sequence joins TRBV5-1 and TRBJ1-2; D is possibly TRBD1 (6 bases). V gave up 4 bases and J gave up 6 bases, with 10 bases separating them. The CDR3 sequence is 12 residues long. Per germline, CDR1 SGHRS and CDR2 YFSETQ. The CDR3 loop reads CASSPRGHGYTF. The CDR3 bases are TGCGCCAGCAGCCCCAGGGGTCATGGCTACACCTTC.

The chain has TRBV27 and TRBJ2-5; a possible D gene is TRBD2 (6 bases). Per germline, CDR1 MNHEY and CDR2 SMNVEV (reference sequence). CDR3 length: 13 residues. V lost 8 bases, J lost 1 base, and 11 bases lay in between. For the CDR3, the DNA is TGTGCCAGCGGGAGGCGGGCCCAAGAGACCCAGTACTTC. It codes for CASGRRAQETQYF.

The chain links TRBV5-4 to TRBJ2-3; D is unresolved. Trimming cost V 4 bases and J 5 bases, with 8 bases left between them. The CDR3 loop spans 12 amino acids. Germline V gene lookup returns CDR1 SGHNT and CDR2 YYREEE (reference sequence). The CDR3 sequence is CASSVWGDTQYF. The CDR3 nucleotides read TGTGCCAGCAGCGTCTGGGGAGATACGCAGTATTTT.

Concerning this clone: Other DNA sequences from this sample encode an identical CDR3 as well. V and J are TRBV19 and TRBJ2-7, with D possibly being TRBD2 (6 bases). Germline CDR1 LNHDA, CDR2 SQIVND (reference sequence). Trimming shortened V by 1 base and J by 0 bases, and 7 bases separated the two germline ends. The CDR3 contains 14 residues. CDR3 sequence: CASSIVGGSYEQYF. CDR3 nucleotides: TGTGCCAGTAGTATAGTCGGGGGCTCCTACGAGCAGTACTTC.

The J gene is TRBJ1-1, the V gene TRBV5-1; D unresolved. The CDR3 sequence is 14 residues long. Germline CDR1 and CDR2: SGHRS and YFSETQ. V was clipped by 0 bases and J by 4 bases, with 10 bases between them. CDR3 bases: TGCGCCAGCAGCTTGGCGGCAGCGACCACTGAAGCTTTCTTT. Translating it yields CASSLAAATTEAFF.

The chain joins TRBV7-6 to TRBJ2-5, with D possibly matching TRBD2 (6 bases). Germline V lookup: CDR1 SGHVS, CDR2 FNYEAQ. There are 14 residues in the CDR3. V lost 6 bases and J 5 bases, leaving 16 bases between the germline ends. The CDR3 is CASSQQRAGETQYF. CDR3 sequence (DNA): TGTGCCAGCAGTCAGCAGCGGGCGGGGGAGACCCAGTACTTC. Complete variable domain (other parts from reference TRBV7-6 and TRBJ2-5): GAGVSQSPRYKVTKRGQDVALRCDPISGHVSLYWYRQALGQGPEFLTYFNYEAQQDKSGLPNDRFSAERPEGSISTLTIQRTEQRDSAMYRCASSQQRAGETQYFGPGTRLLVL.

The V and J genes are TRBV5-4 and TRBJ2-3; no firm D call. The CDR3 loop spans 12 amino acids. Germline CDR1 is SGHNT and CDR2 is YYREEE (reference sequence). V was pared by 3 bases and J by 4 bases, with 6 bases between. CDR3 sequence: CASSSPADTQYF. The CDR3 DNA follows: TGTGCCAGCAGCTCTCCTGCAGATACGCAGTATTTT.